This T cell receptor (beta chain) was captured by sequencing in a study of cytomegalovirus exposure and HLA in healthy donors. This clone was observed a few times. Its specificity is unknown. Distinct nucleotide sequences in the sample also encode this CDR3. Study-level points and caveats: Rare TCR sequences dominated, though some public TCRs recurred in many donors.

The CDR3 covers 14 residues. CDR1 is SNHLY and CDR2 is FYNNEI in the germline V gene. J was trimmed by 6 bases and V by 4 bases; bases with no gene match: 3. PCR amplification relied on 60 Vbeta primers (plus 13 Jbeta primers). Data came from immunoSEQ multiplex PCR; TCRdb stores just in-frame clones and leaves some out. Of about 190,000 clones in the sample, over 60% were seen once. The source material was PBMCs. This clonotype was sampled from a man aged 30 to 39 in good health and CMV-seropositive. The rearrangement uses TRBV2 and TRBJ2-2, with 9 bases fitting TRBD1. The CDR3 region is CASSVRQGAGELFF. In DNA form, the CDR3 reads TGTGCCAGCAGTGTCCGACAGGGGGCCGGGGAGCTGTTTTTT.